A single TCR beta chain is shown here with its context. TCRdb's table, derived via immunoSEQ multiplex PCR, lists solely in-frame clones and lacks some. The data show roughly 100,000 clones, nearly 90% seen once. This CDR3 has 14 residues. J was trimmed by 7 bases and V by 3 bases; bases with no gene match: 3. The germline V gene has CDR1 SGDLS and CDR2 YYNGEE. This record comes from a study of blood T cell repertoires in COVID-19. Study summary: Whether acute or convalescent, the COVID-19 samples came from the United States, Italy and Spain.

The specimen sequenced was peripheral blood. This chain connects TRBV9 to TRBJ1-4, with 10 nucleotides matching TRBD1. This clonotype originated in a man in his forties or fifties in a cohort sampled during active COVID-19. Here the CDR3 DNA reads TGTGCCAGCAGCGGCGGGACAGGGGTTGAAAAACTGTTTTTT. It specifies CASSGGTGVEKLFF.